This T cell receptor beta chain was recorded in a study of beta chain features in type 1 diabetes. Study-level information: Across every sample, almost 110,000,000 sorted cells were examined in total. General study results and limits: All four CD4+ subsets of Type 1 diabetes patients contained TCRB CDR3s that were moderately but significantly shorter. HLA influence on TCRB rearrangement stayed unresolved here. More deletions and fewer insertions at VDJ junctions were seen in type 1 diabetes patients.

CDR1 is MGHRA and CDR2 is YSYEKL in the germline V gene. The CDR3 length is 15 residues. V was trimmed by 1 base and J by 0 bases, leaving 10 bases between them. One heparinised blood draw, averaging roughly 120 mL, came from each donor. As every portion of the isolated RNA was reverse transcribed, the sequencing read expressed TCRB transcripts. The data were produced by immunoSEQ multiplex PCR, yet TCRdb's version contains in-frame clones alone and is incomplete. The sample has around 250,000 clones; roughly an eighth are singletons. This clone was seen a handful of times. Its specificity is not known.

This sequence joins TRBV4-1 and TRBJ2-7, with D tentatively TRBD1 (6 bases). This TCR derives from a man under 40 with type 1 diabetes. The sequencing input was naive CD4+ T cells from blood. The CDR3 DNA reads as TGCGCCAGCAGCCAAGGCAGGGGCAGCTCCTACGAGCAGTACTTC. Protein sequence: CASSQGRGSSYEQYF.